What follows are 18 T cell receptor beta chains derived from one specimen sequenced in a study of T cell responses to AZD1222 COVID-19 vaccine. TCRdb's copy holds only in-frame clones and misses some; the assay was immunoSEQ multiplex PCR. Among about 160,000 clones listed, around 90% were seen once. This sample comprised peripheral blood, obtained 28 days after the second AZD1222 dose. Every receptor here comes from an adult who received the AZD1222 COVID-19 vaccine.

V is TRBV18 and J is TRBJ2-3, with TRBD1 matching 9 bases. Germline CDR1 and CDR2: KGHSH and LQKENI. The V segment lost 3 bases and the J segment 8 bases; nucleotides outside the gene matches: 12. This CDR3 has 16 amino acids. The CDR3 loop reads CASSPQSRQGGGTQYF. The CDR3 DNA sequence: TGTGCCAGCTCACCCCAATCGAGACAGGGGGGAGGTACGCAGTATTTT.

This chain joins TRBV11-2 and TRBJ1-2, with D unresolved. Trimming shortened V by 1 base and J by 1 base, and 4 bases separated the two germline ends. Germline V CDR1 and CDR2: SGHAT, FQNNGV. The CDR3 is made up of 13 amino acids. CDR3: CASSLGNNYGYTF. The DNA of the CDR3 is TGTGCCAGCAGCTTAGGCAATAACTATGGCTACACCTTC.

V usage is TRBV9 and J usage is TRBJ1-1; tentatively, D is TRBD1 (6 bases). Trimming took 0 bases from V and 5 from J, leaving 11 bases between them. CDR1 and CDR2 from the germline V gene are SGDLS and YYNGEE. This CDR3 has 14 residues. The CDR3 DNA is TGTGCCAGCAGCGTAGGGCAGGGGAGGACTGAAGCTTTCTTT. This translates into CASSVGQGRTEAFF.

J is TRBJ2-1 and V is TRBV18; TRBD2 is a possible D gene (6 bases). CDR1 is KGHSH and CDR2 is LQKENI in the germline V gene. Trimming removed 4 bases from V and 0 bases from J, with 13 bases in between. The CDR3 is 16 residues long. The CDR3 protein is CASSLLLGSSYNEQFF. The CDR3 nucleotides are TGTGCCAGCTCACTGCTACTCGGGAGCTCCTACAATGAGCAGTTCTTC.

The chain recombines TRBV7-2 with TRBJ1-3; maybe TRBD1 (6 bases). CDR3 size: 15 residues. Trimming cost V 5 bases and J 3 bases, with 14 bases left between them. CDR1 is SGHTA, CDR2 FQGNSA, per germline. The CDR3 region has the DNA TGTGCCAGCAGCCCCCCTCCAGGGGTTGGAAACACCATATATTTT. It codes for CASSPPPGVGNTIYF.

The chain uses TRBV27 and TRBJ1-4; no clear D. The CDR3 loop spans 14 amino acids. The V gene lost 0 bases and the J gene lost 8 bases, with 10 bases spanning the gap. CDR1 and CDR2 (germline): MNHEY, SMNVEV (reference sequence). For the CDR3, the DNA is TGTGCCAGCAGTTTATCAGGGATTGGGGAAAAACTGTTTTTT. It yields the protein CASSLSGIGEKLFF.

This rearrangement joins TRBV7-2 to TRBJ2-1; D is uncertain. The V end was cut by 5 bases, the J end by 2 bases, with 4 bases between. The CDR3 sequence is 12 residues long. Germline V gene data show CDR1 as SGHTA and CDR2 as FQGNSA. CDR3 sequence: CASSATYNEQFF. The CDR3 region has the DNA TGTGCCAGCAGCGCCACCTACAATGAGCAGTTCTTC.

The chain links TRBV6-1 to TRBJ1-6, with D unresolved. Germline CDR1 reads MNHNS; CDR2 reads SASEGT. CDR3 length: 15 amino acids. The germline V and J ends were trimmed by 3 bases and 7 bases, with 13 bases remaining between them. Here the CDR3 DNA reads TGTGCCAGCAGTGAGGTCGCCGGAGGAAATTCACCCCTCCACTTT. Amino acid sequence: CASSEVAGGNSPLHF.

V is TRBV12-5 and J is TRBJ1-5; TRBD1 is a possible D gene (6 bases). The V and J ends lost 6 bases and 2 bases respectively, with 8 bases between them. This CDR3 region has 13 residues. Germline CDR1 is LGHNT and CDR2 is FRNRAP. This CDR3 reads CASGQGGNQPQHF. DNA of the CDR3: TGTGCTAGTGGACAGGGTGGCAATCAGCCCCAGCATTTT.

V gene TRBV15 combines with J gene TRBJ1-6, with 8 bases fitting TRBD1. Germline-derived CDR1 and CDR2 are LNHNV and YYDKDF (reference sequence). The trim removed 5 bases at V and 3 bases at J, leaving 9 bases unmatched. The CDR3 is 17 amino acids. Here the CDR3 reads CATSSPRDRNYNSPLHF. CDR3 sequence (DNA): TGTGCCACCAGCTCCCCCCGGGACAGGAACTATAATTCACCCCTCCACTTT.

The rearrangement uses TRBV12-5 and TRBJ1-3; D gene unclear. The CDR3 length is 14 residues. Germline CDR1 LGHNT, CDR2 FRNRAP. The V end lost 0 bases, the J end lost 2 bases, and 5 bases lay between the germline ends. The CDR3 nucleotides read TGTGCTAGTGGTTTGGTAGAGGCTGGAAACACCATATATTTT. Translated, it gives CASGLVEAGNTIYF.

The chain links TRBV10-3 to TRBJ1-2; no clear D gene. Germline V lookup: CDR1 ENHRY, CDR2 SYGVKD. The CDR3 loop spans 13 amino acids. V was pared by 10 bases and J by 3 bases, with 15 bases between. The CDR3 nucleotides are TGTGCCACACGGGCCTCTGGGGACTATGGCTACACCTTC. Its translation: CATRASGDYGYTF.

The chain links TRBV29-1 to TRBJ2-1; perhaps TRBD1 as D (6 bases). The CDR3 loop spans 14 amino acids. The germline V and J ends were trimmed by 5 bases and 6 bases, with 17 bases remaining between them. The V gene's germline CDR1 is SQVTM and CDR2 ANQGSEA. The CDR3 spells CSVYPRGDFNEQFF. The CDR3 region has the DNA TGCAGCGTTTACCCCAGGGGCGATTTCAATGAGCAGTTCTTC.

The rearrangement uses TRBV13 and TRBJ1-1; D is unresolved. CDR1 is PRHDT and CDR2 is FYEKMQ in the germline V gene (reference sequence). The CDR3 has 14 residues. Between the trimmed V and J ends, which lost 0 bases and 1 base, there was a span of 6 bases. CDR3 sequence: CASSLGHKNTEAFF. CDR3 nucleotide sequence: TGTGCCAGCAGCTTAGGACATAAGAACACTGAAGCTTTCTTT. The whole variable domain, filled in from reference TRBV13 and TRBJ1-1, reads AAGVIQSPRHLIKEKRETATLKCYPIPRHDTVYWYQQGPGQDPQFLISFYEKMQSDKGSIPDRFSAQQFSDYHSELNMSSLELGDSALYFCASSLGHKNTEAFFGQGTRLTVV.

V usage is TRBV11-2 and J usage is TRBJ2-4; no reliable D call. V dropped 4 bases and J dropped 5 bases, with 12 bases sitting between them. Germline assignment: CDR1 SGHAT and CDR2 FQNNGV. The CDR3 is made up of 14 amino acids. The CDR3 DNA sequence: TGTGCCAGCAGCTCGTGGTTTCCTGAAAACATTCAGTACTTC. It translates to CASSSWFPENIQYF.

The chain is built from TRBV7-8 and TRBJ2-1; possible D gene TRBD2, 6 bases. The CDR3 is 17 amino acids. V was trimmed by 5 bases and J by 0 bases, leaving 17 bases between them. Germline V gene sequence: CDR1 SGHVS, CDR2 FQNEAQ. CDR3 sequence: CASSPRELSGSYNEQFF. CDR3 DNA: TGTGCCAGCAGCCCTCGGGAGCTTAGCGGCTCCTACAATGAGCAGTTCTTC.

The rearrangement uses TRBV7-2 and TRBJ2-1; TRBD2 agrees at 8 bases. This CDR3 has 15 amino acids. The germline V gene encodes CDR1 SGHTA and CDR2 FQGNSA. The trim removed 1 base at V and 4 bases at J, leaving 3 bases unmatched. The CDR3 DNA is TGTGCCAGCAGCTTAGAAAGCGGGGGTTACAATGAGCAGTTCTTC. Its translation is CASSLESGGYNEQFF.

The chain joins TRBV19 to TRBJ2-1; 10 nucleotides line up with TRBD1. Germline V lookup: CDR1 LNHDA, CDR2 SQIVND (reference sequence). V gave up 5 bases and J gave up 4 bases; unmatched junction bases: 5. The length of the CDR3 is 15 residues. CDR3 coding DNA: TGTGCCAGTAGTGACCGGGACAGGGGATACAATGAGCAGTTCTTC. As protein: CASSDRDRGYNEQFF.